This entry features one TCR beta chain sequence. Its matching antigen is unknown. These data originate in a study of cytomegalovirus exposure and HLA in healthy donors. Trimming at V came to 8 bases and at J to 3 bases, leaving 13 bases not matched to a gene. Germline lookup yields CDR1 MNHEY and CDR2 SVGAGI. CDR3 length: 15 residues. Assay: immunoSEQ multiplex PCR; the TCRdb copy retains only in-frame clones and omits some. The sample yields some 87,000 clones, about 96% seen once. The study's findings and limits: Researchers catalogued about 150 TCR beta chains as cytomegalovirus-associated.

Sequenced material: PBMCs. The sequence was obtained from a woman aged 18-35 years in good health and CMV-seronegative. The rearrangement uses TRBV6-5 and TRBJ2-7; the match to TRBD2 covers 7 bases. The CDR3 DNA reads as TGTGCCAGCTGCGTCACGGGAGGTAGTCTCTACGAGCAGTACTTC. It translates to CASCVTGGSLYEQYF.